This TCR beta chain was observed in a study of OX40 agonist ivuxolimab in advanced cancers. This CDR3 contains 16 residues. V was trimmed by 3 bases and J by 1 base, leaving 16 bases between them. The germline gives CDR1 SGHDT, CDR2 YYEEEE. Generated by immunoSEQ multiplex PCR, the TCRdb table keeps only in-frame clones and is missing some. The sample has about 79,000 clones; around 90% are singletons. This TCR derives from an adult with an advanced solid tumor such as melanoma, head and neck, liver or kidney cancer. The chain recombines TRBV5-6 with TRBJ2-5; D may be TRBD2 (5 bases). Sequencing was performed on CD4+ or CD8+ T cells sorted from blood, taken in a trial of the OX40 agonist ivuxolimab. CDR3 bases: TGTGCCAGCAGCTGGGCTAACGGACTTCCCCAAGAGACCCAGTACTTC. Amino acids: CASSWANGLPQETQYF.